This note documents a single T cell receptor (beta chain) sequence. Its antigen is currently unknown. The CDR3 has 15 amino acids. V shed 4 bases and J shed 2 bases, with 13 bases lying between them. In germline, CDR1 is SGHRS, CDR2 YFSETQ. Naive CD8 cells lacked CD45RO, underwent positive selection for CCR7 and left out terminally differentiated effector memory CD45RA+ cells. Participating donors were healthy, HIV-negative adults free of recent acute infections or vaccinations. This sample is drawn from a study of shared clonotypes between healthy human individuals. Study-level information: The study used three CD4 naive, three CD4 memory, two CD8 naive and one CD8 memory plate per donor.

The run depth of the assay was deep. Assay: immunoSEQ multiplex PCR; the TCRdb copy retains only in-frame clones and omits some. The table lists some 2.1 million clones, around 93% of them singletons. Study-wide points: Larger estimated richness was generally seen in naive subsets than in memory subsets.

The sequencing input was naive CD8+ T cells from PBMCs. This sequence joins TRBV5-1 and TRBJ2-1; no clear D. The clonotype was recovered from a young man in good health. Some clones in this sample may be carry-over from other donors' samples. The CDR3 DNA sequence: TGCGCCAGCAGCCTGATTGTAGGAACCTACAATGAGCAGTTCTTC. Protein sequence: CASSLIVGTYNEQFF.